This is a list of T cell receptor beta chains from one sample in a study of cytomegalovirus exposure and HLA in healthy donors. Only in-frame clones appear in the TCRdb table, and some are missing; sequencing was by immunoSEQ multiplex PCR. This table holds roughly 180,000 clones, 79% found once. Sequenced: PBMCs. Receptor source: a girl aged 10-17 years in good health and CMV-seropositive. Both conserved end residues are part of each CDR3. The order of the fields is V gene, D gene, clone size, J gene, CDR3 protein, CDR3 DNA. D genes are given only for firm matches. Part of the rows lack a size; the others show once, few, many or a class for expanded clones.

TRBV6-5	TRBD1	.	TRBJ2-1	CASRRQGRQFF	TGTGCCAGCAGACGACAGGGGAGGCAGTTCTTC
TRBV5-5	TRBD1	.	TRBJ1-5	CASSLALGRGRQPQHF	TGTGCCAGCAGCTTGGCCCTTGGCAGGGGGCGACAGCCCCAGCATTTT
TRBV7-2	TRBD1	.	TRBJ2-7	CASSLRDRGGEQYF	TGTGCCAGCAGCCTCCGGGACAGGGGCGGCGAGCAGTACTTC
TRBV4-3	TRBD1	.	TRBJ1-4	CASSQGGAGGIRANEKLFF	TGCGCCAGCAGCCAGGGCGGGGCAGGGGGCATAAGGGCGAATGAAAAACTGTTTTTT
TRBV4-1	TRBD1	.	TRBJ1-4	CASSHFWDRVANEKLFF	TGCGCCAGCAGCCATTTCTGGGACAGGGTGGCTAATGAAAAACTGTTTTTT
TRBV27	TRBD1	.	TRBJ2-7	CASSSTGTGGEQYF	TGTGCCAGCAGTTCAACCGGGACAGGGGGCGAGCAGTACTTC
TRBV21-1	.	.	TRBJ2-7	CASSTGDVSYEQYF	TGTGCCAGCAGCACAGGGGACGTCTCCTACGAGCAGTACTTC
TRBV7-2	TRBD1	.	TRBJ1-3	CASSSQGAGGNTIYF	TGTGCCAGCAGCTCTCAGGGGGCTGGTGGAAACACCATATATTTT
TRBV5-1	TRBD1	.	TRBJ1-2	CASSLEVGGARGYTF	TGCGCCAGCAGCTTGGAGGTAGGGGGCGCGAGAGGCTACACCTTC
TRBV7-2	TRBD2	.	TRBJ2-1	CASSYPGTSGGPIYNEQFF	TGTGCCAGCAGCTACCCCGGGACTAGCGGGGGGCCTATCTACAATGAGCAGTTCTTC
TRBV19	.	.	TRBJ1-2	CASSIGGGQNYGYTF	TGTGCCAGTAGTATCGGGGGGGGACAAAACTATGGCTACACCTTC
TRBV19	.	.	TRBJ1-2	CASSIRSVLGYTF	TGTGCCAGTAGTATCCGGAGTGTGCTTGGCTACACCTTC
TRBV11-3	.	once	TRBJ1-2	CASSEDSNYGYTF	TGTGCCAGCAGCGAGGACAGTAACTATGGCTACACCTTC
TRBV7-9	TRBD1	.	TRBJ1-3	CASTPGQSSGNTIYF	TGTGCCAGCACACCGGGACAGAGCTCTGGAAACACCATATATTTT
TRBV7-2	TRBD1	.	TRBJ2-3	CASSPLGPQGPTDTQYF	TGTGCCAGCAGCCCGTTGGGGCCACAGGGGCCGACAGATACGCAGTATTTT
TRBV9	.	.	TRBJ2-5	CASSVVAQETQYF	TGTGCCAGCAGCGTAGTAGCTCAAGAGACCCAGTACTTC
TRBV7-6	TRBD1	.	TRBJ2-2	CASSATGANTGELFF	TGTGCCAGCAGTGCGACAGGGGCAAACACCGGGGAGCTGTTTTTT
TRBV5-6	TRBD1	.	TRBJ1-2	CASSRTGGDDGYTF	TGTGCCAGCAGCCGGACAGGCGGCGACGATGGCTACACCTTC
TRBV4-1	.	few	TRBJ1-4	CASSQVPKMPAVPRANEKLFF	TGCGCCAGCAGCCAAGTCCCTAAAATGCCCGCGGTGCCCCGGGCTAATGAAAAACTGTTTTTT
TRBV7-2	.	.	TRBJ2-2	CASSSRTTGLTGELFF	TGTGCCAGCAGCTCAAGGACAACAGGGTTGACCGGGGAGCTGTTTTTT